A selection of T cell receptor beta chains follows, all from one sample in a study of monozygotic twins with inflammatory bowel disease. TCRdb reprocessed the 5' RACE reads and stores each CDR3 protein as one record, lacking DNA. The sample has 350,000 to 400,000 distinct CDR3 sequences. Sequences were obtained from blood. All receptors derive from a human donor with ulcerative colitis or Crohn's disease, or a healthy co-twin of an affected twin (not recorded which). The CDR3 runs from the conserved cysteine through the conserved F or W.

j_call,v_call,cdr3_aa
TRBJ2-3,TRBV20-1,CSAPGLGDTQYF
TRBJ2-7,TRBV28,CASTGQPLDEQYF
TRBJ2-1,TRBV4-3,CASSQDFMVGLESGESEQFF
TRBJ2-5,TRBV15,CATSRDYVGTIQETQYF
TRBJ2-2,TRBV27,CASSSFLLMNTGELFF
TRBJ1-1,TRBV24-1,CATRGAENTEAFF
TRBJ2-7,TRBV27,CASSPGQGGTYEQYF
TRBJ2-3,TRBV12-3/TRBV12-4,CASTKDSADTQYF
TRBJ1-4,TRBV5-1,CASSSSDRGGNEKLFF
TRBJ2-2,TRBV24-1,CATSDSPGGPDTGELFF
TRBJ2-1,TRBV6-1,CASSGSYEQFF
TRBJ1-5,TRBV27,CASSLTRGANQPQHF
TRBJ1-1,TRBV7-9,CASSLVPGLQGDTEAFF
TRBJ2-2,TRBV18,CASSPEPIGELFF
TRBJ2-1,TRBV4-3,CASSQEWGDYYNEQFF
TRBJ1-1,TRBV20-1,CSAREGAGIMNTEAFF
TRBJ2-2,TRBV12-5,CASGLGAEDTGELFF
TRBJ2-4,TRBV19,CASSADSVKNMQYF
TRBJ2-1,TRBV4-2,CASSHAMLADYNEQFF
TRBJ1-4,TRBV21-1,CASSYKTGGICRKLFF
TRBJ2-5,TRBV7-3,CASSLTGTSGGPSTQYF
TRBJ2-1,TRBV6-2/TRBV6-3,CASSYRADRRSSYNEQFF
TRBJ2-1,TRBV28,CASSGRDGTGYYNEQFF
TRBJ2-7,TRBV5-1,CASSLRGTGVGEQYF
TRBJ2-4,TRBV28,CASSGLSRAGKNIQYF
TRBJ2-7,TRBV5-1,CASSLGGGDYEQYF
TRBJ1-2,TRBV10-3,CAISKGSGYGYTF
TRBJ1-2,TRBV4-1,CASSQDGDTYGYTF
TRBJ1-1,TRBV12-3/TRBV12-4,CASSLFGRRMNTEAFF
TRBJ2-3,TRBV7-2,CASSQSGGNTDTQYF
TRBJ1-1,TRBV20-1,CSAREPGRALRAFF
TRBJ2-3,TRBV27,CASSLYGRLPSTDTQYF
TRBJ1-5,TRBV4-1,CASSQEGRVYSNQPQHF
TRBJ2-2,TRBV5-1,CASTPPGQGGPGELFF
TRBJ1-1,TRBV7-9,CASSYILGNTEAFF
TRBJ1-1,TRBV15,CATSRATAEYLQAFF
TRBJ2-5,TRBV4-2,CASTRGQKETQYF
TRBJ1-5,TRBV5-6,CASSLLQGSNQPQHF
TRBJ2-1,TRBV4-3,CASSRSTSGGNNEQFF
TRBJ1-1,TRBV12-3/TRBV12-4,CASSSQGWTEAFF
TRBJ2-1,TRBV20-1,CSARPPVAGQYNEQFF
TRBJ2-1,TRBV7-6,CASSLAVHEQFF
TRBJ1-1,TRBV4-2,CASSQDLRGFSEAFF
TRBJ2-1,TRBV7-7,CASSLTSITEQFF
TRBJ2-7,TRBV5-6,CASSLGRTGIYEQYF
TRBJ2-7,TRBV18,CASSPPEPVLGEQYF
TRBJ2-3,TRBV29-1,CSVGFGASTDTQYF
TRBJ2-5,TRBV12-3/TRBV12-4,CANSRSVGETQYF
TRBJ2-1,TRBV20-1,CSARDAYRVPNNEQFF
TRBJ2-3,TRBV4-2,CASSQPGQADTQYF
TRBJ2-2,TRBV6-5,CASSYGGAFGELFF
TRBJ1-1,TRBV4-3,CASSRTSGATTEAFF
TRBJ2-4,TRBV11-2,CASSSPRGNIAKNIQYF
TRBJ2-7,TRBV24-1,CATSDPRTGQDHEQYF
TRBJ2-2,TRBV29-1,CSVEEWGPGELFF
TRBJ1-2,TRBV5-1,CASSLEWGNYGYTF
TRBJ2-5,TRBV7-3,CASSPPSGALETQYF